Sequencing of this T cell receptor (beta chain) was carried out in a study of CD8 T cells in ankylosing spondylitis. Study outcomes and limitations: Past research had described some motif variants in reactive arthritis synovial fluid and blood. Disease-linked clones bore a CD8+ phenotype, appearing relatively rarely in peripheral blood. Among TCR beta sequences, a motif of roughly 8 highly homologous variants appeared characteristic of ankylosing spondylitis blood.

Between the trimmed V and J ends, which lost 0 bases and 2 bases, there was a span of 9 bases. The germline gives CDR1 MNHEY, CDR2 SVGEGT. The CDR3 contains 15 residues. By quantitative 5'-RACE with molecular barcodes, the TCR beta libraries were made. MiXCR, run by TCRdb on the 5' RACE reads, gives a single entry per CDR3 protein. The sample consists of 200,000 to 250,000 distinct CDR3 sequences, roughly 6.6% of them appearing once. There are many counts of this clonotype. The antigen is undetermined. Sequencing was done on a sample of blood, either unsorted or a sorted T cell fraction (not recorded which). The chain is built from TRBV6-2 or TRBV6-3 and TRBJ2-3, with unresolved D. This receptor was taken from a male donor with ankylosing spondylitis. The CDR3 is CASSYSGFTTDTQYF. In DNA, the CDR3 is TGTGCCAGCAGTTACTCGGGGTTCACCACAGATACGCAGTATTTT.